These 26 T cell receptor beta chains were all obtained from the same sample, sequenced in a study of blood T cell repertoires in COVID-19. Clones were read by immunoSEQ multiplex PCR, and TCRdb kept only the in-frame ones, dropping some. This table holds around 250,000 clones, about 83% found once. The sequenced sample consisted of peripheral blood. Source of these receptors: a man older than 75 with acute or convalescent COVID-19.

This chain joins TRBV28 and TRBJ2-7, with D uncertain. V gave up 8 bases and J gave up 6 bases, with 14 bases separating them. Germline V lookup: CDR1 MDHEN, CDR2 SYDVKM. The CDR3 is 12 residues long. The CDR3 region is CASSLLFGEQYF. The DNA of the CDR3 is TGTGCCAGCTCCCTTCTTTTCGGCGAGCAGTACTTC.

CDR3 DNA: TGTGCCAGCAGCAAAAAGCTAGCGGGCCCCTCCTACGAGCAGTACTTC. Protein sequence: CASSKKLAGPSYEQYF. The V gene is TRBV21-1, the J gene TRBJ2-7; the table names TRBD2, a call not compared with the DNA. TRBV21-1 is reported as a pseudogene. CDR3 length equals 16 residues.

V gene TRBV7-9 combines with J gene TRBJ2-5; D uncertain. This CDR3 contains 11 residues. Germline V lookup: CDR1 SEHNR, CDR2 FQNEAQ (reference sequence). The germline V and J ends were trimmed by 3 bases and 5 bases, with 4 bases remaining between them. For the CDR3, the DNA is TGTGCCAGCAGCTTTTCGGAGACCCAGTACTTC. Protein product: CASSFSETQYF.

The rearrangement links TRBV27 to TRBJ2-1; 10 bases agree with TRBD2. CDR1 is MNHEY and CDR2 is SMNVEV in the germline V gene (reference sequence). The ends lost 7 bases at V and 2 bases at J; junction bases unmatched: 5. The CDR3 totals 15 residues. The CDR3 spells CASNLAGDPYNEQFF. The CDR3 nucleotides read TGTGCCAGCAACCTAGCGGGAGACCCCTACAATGAGCAGTTCTTC.

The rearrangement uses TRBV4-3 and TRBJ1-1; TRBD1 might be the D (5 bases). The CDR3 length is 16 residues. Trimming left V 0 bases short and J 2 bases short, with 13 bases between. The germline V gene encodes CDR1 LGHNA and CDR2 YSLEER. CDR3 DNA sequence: TGCGCCAGCAGCCAAGACCCCGCCAGGGTCAACACTGAAGCTTTCTTT. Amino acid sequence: CASSQDPARVNTEAFF.

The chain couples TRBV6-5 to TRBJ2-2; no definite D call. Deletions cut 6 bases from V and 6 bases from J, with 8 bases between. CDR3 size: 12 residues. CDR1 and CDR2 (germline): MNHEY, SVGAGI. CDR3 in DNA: TGTGCCAGCAGCAGACTCGCCGGGGAGCTGTTTTTT. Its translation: CASSRLAGELFF.

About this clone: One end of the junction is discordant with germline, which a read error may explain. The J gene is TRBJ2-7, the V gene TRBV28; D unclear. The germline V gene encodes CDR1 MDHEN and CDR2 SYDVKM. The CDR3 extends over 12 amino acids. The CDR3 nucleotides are TGTGCCAGCAGTTCGACATATTCTGGGTTGGACTTC. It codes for CASSSTYSGLDF.

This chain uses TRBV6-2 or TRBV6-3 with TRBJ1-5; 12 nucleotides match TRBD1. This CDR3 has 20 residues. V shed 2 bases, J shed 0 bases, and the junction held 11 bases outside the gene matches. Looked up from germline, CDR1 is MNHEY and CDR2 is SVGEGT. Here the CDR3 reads CASSYRAGDRGPISNQPQHF. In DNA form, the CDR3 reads TGTGCCAGCAGTTACCGGGCCGGGGACAGGGGGCCTATTAGCAATCAGCCCCAGCATTTT.

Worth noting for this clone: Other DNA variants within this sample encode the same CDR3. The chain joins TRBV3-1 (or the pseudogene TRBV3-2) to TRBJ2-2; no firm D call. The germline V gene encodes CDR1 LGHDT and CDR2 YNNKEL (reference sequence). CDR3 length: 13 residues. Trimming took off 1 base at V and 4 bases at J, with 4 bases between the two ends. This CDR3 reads CASSQVSTGELFF. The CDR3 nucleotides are TGTGCCAGCAGCCAAGTTAGCACCGGGGAGCTGTTTTTT.

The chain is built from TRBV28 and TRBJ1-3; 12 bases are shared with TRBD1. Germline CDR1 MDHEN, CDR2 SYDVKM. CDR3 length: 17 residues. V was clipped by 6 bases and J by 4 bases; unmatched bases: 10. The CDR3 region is CASRDRGTGGLGNTIYF. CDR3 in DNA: TGTGCCAGCAGAGACAGAGGGACAGGGGGCTTGGGAAACACCATATATTTT.

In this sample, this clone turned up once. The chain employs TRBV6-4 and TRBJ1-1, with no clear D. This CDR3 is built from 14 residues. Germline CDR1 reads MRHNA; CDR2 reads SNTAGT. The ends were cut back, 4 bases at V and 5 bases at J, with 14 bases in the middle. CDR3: CASSVYEFSTEAFF. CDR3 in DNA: TGTGCCAGCAGTGTATATGAGTTTTCTACTGAAGCTTTCTTT.

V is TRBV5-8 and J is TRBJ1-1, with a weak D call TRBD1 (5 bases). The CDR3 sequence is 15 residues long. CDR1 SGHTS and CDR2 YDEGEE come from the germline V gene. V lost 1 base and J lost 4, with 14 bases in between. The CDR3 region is CASSLRMGGVTEAFF. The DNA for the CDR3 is TGTGCCAGCAGCTTGCGGATGGGGGGGGTCACTGAAGCTTTCTTT.

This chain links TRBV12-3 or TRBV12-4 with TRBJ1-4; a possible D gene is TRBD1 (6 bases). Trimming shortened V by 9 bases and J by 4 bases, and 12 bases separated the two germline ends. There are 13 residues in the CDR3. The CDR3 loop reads CASNRVLNEKLFF. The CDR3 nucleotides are TGTGCCAGTAACAGGGTTCTTAATGAAAAACTGTTTTTT.

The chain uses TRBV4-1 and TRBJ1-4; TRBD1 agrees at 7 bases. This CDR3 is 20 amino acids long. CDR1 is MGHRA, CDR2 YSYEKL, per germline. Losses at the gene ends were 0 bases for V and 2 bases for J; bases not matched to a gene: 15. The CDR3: CASSQEGQGVFLGTNEKLFF. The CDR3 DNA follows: TGCGCCAGCAGCCAAGAGGGGCAGGGGGTATTCTTGGGTACTAATGAAAAACTGTTTTTT.

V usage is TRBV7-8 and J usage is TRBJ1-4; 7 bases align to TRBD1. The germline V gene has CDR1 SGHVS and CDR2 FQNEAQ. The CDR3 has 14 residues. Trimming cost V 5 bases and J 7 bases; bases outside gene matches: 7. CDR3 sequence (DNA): TGTGCCAGCAGCCGAGGGGGCGGGAGTGAAAAACTGTTTTTT. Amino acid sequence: CASSRGGGSEKLFF.

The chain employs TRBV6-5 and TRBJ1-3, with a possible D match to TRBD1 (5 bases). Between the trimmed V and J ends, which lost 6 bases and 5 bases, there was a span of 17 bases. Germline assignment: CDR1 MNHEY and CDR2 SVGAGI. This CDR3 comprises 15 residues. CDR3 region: CASRRQSSERNTIYF. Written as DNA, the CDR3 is TGTGCCAGCAGACGACAGTCCTCAGAGCGAAACACCATATATTTT.

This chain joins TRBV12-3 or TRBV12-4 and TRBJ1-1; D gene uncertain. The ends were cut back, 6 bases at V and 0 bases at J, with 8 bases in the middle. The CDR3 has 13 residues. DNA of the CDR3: TGTGCCAGCAGCCAGGTGATGAACACTGAAGCTTTCTTT. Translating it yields CASSQVMNTEAFF.

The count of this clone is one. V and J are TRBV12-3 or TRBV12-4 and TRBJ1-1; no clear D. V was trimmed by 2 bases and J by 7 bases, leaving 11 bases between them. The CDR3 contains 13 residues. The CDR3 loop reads CASSLSLAGEAFF. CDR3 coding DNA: TGTGCCAGCAGTTTAAGCCTCGCGGGTGAAGCTTTCTTT.

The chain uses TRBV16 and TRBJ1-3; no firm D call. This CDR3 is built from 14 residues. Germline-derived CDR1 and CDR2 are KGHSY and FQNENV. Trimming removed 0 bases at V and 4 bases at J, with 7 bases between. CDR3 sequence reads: CASSQSLQGNTIYF. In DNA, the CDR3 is TGTGCCAGCAGCCAATCCCTGCAGGGAAACACCATATATTTT.

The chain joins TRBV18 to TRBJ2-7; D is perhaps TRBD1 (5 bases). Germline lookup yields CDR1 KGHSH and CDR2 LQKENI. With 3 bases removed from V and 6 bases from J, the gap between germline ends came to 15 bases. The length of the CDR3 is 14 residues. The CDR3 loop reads CASSPVQGAFEQYF. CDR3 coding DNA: TGTGCCAGCTCACCGGTCCAGGGCGCTTTCGAGCAGTACTTC. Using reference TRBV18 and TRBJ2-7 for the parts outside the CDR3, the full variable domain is NAGVMQNPRHLVRRRGQEARLRCSPMKGHSHVYWYRQLPEEGLKFMVYLQKENIIDESGMPKERFSAEFPKEGPSILRIQQVVRGDSAAYFCASSPVQGAFEQYFGPGTRLTVT.

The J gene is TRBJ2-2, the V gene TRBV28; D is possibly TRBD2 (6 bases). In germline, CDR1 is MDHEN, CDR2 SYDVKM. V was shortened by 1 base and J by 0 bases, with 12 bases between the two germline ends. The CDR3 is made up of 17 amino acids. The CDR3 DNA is TGTGCCAGCAGTTTATCAGCATGGGGGGCGAACACCGGGGAGCTGTTTTTT. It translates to CASSLSAWGANTGELFF.

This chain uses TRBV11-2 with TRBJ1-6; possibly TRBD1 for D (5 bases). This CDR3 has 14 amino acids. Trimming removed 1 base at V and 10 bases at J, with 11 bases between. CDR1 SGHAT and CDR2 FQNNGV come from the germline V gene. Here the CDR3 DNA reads TGTGCCAGCAGCTTAGGGGGGGGGAGGTCACCCCTCCACTTT. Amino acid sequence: CASSLGGGRSPLHF.

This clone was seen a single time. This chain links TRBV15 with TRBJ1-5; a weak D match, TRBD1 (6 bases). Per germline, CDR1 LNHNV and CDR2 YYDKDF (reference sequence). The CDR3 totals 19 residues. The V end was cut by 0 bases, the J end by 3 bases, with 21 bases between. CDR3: CATSREGTLYGGSNQPQHF. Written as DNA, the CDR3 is TGTGCCACCAGCAGAGAAGGCACCTTGTATGGGGGCTCCAATCAGCCCCAGCATTTT. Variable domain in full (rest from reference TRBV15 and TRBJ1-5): DAMVIQNPRYQVTQFGKPVTLSCSQTLNHNVMYWYQQKSSQAPKLLFHYYDKDFNNEADTPDNFQSRRPNTSFCFLDIRSPGLGDTAMYLCATSREGTLYGGSNQPQHFGDGTRLSIL.

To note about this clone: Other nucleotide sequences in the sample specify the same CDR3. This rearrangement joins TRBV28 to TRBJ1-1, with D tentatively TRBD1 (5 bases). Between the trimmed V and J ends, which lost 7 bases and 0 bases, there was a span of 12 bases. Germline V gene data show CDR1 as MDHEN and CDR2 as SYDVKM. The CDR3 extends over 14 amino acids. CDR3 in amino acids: CASTPGGLNTEAFF. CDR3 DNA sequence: TGTGCCAGCACCCCGGGGGGGTTGAACACTGAAGCTTTCTTT.

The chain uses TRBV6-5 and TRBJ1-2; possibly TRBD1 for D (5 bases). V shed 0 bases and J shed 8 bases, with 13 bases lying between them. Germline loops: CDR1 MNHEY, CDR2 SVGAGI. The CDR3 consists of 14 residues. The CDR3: CASSYSIGAQGYTF. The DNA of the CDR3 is TGTGCCAGCAGTTACTCGATTGGGGCGCAGGGCTACACCTTC.

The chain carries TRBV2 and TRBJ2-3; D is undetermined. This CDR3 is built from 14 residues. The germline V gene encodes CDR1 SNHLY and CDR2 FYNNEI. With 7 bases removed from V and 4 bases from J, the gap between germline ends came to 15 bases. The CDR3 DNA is TGTGCCAGCAAGCTAGAACGGGTTGCAGATACGCAGTATTTT. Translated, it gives CASKLERVADTQYF.